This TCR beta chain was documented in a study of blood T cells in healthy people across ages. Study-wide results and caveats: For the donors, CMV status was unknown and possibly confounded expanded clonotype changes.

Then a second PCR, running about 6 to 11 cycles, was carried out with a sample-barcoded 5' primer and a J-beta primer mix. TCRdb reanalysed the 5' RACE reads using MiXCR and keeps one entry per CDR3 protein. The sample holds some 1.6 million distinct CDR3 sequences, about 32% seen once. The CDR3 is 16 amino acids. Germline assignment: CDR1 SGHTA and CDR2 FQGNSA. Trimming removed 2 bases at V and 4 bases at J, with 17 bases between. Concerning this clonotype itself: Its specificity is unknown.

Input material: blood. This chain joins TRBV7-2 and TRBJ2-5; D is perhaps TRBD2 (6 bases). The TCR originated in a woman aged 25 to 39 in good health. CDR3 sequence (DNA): TGTGCCAGCAGCTTAAGGGCCAGCGGGCAGACAGAGACCCAGTACTTC. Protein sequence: CASSLRASGQTETQYF.